These T cell receptor beta chains were read from a single sample in a study of shared clonotypes between healthy human individuals. Clones were sequenced by immunoSEQ multiplex PCR, and TCRdb holds only the in-frame ones, with some missing. The sample has approximately 2,300,000 clones, around 92% seen once. Sequencing used naive CD4+ T cells from PBMCs. The receptor source for this set is a young man in good health. Some clones in this sample may be carry-over from other donors' samples. The CDR3 runs from the conserved cysteine through the conserved F or W. The D gene is left open where the match is weak. Clone sizes are given selectively: once, few, many, or a class where the clone is expanded.

.,TRBV6-5,.,TRBJ2-1,CASSREISINEQFF,TGTGCCAGCAGCAGAGAGATTAGTATTAATGAGCAGTTCTTC
.,TRBV19,TRBD2,TRBJ2-1,CASSKASGLSSYNEQFF,TGTGCCAGTAGTAAGGCTAGCGGCCTTAGCTCCTACAATGAGCAGTTCTTC
.,TRBV30,.,TRBJ1-1,CAWSEKGTEAFF,TGTGCCTGGAGTGAAAAGGGCACTGAAGCTTTCTTT
.,TRBV9,.,TRBJ2-1,CASSPFHNNEQFF,TGTGCCAGCAGCCCTTTCCATAACAATGAGCAGTTCTTC
.,TRBV30,.,TRBJ1-3,CAWSVGRRTGNTIYF,TGTGCCTGGAGTGTAGGCCGGCGAACTGGAAACACCATATATTTT
.,TRBV5-1,.,TRBJ1-5,CASSLGPTAGNQPQHF,TGCGCCAGCAGCTTGGGCCCGACTGCGGGTAATCAGCCCCAGCATTTT
few,TRBV11-3,.,TRBJ1-1,CASSQRLNTEAFF,TGTGCCAGCAGCCAAAGACTGAACACTGAAGCTTTCTTT
.,TRBV5-4,TRBD2,TRBJ2-7,CASSLASGPTYEQYF,TGTGCCAGCAGCTTGGCTAGCGGGCCCACCTACGAGCAGTACTTC
.,TRBV9,.,TRBJ1-1,CASSVGALGTEAFF,TGTGCCAGCAGCGTTGGCGCCCTGGGTACTGAAGCTTTCTTT
.,TRBV5-1,TRBD1,TRBJ2-6,CASSSRDRGRHGANVLTF,TGCGCCAGCAGCTCCCGGGACAGGGGAAGACATGGGGCCAACGTCCTGACTTTC
.,TRBV30,.,TRBJ2-7,CAWKDTAEQYF,TGTGCCTGGAAAGACACAGCCGAGCAGTACTTC
.,TRBV5-5,TRBD1,TRBJ2-7,CASSSGQGFREQYF,TGTGCCAGCAGCTCGGGACAGGGGTTCCGCGAGCAGTACTTC
.,TRBV5-1,TRBD1,TRBJ1-5,CASSLWTGQGQPQHF,TGCGCCAGCAGCCTTTGGACAGGGCAGGGTCAGCCCCAGCATTTT
once,TRBV28,.,TRBJ2-4,CASSFRWGTSPAKNIQYF,TGTGCCAGCAGTTTTAGGTGGGGGACGAGCCCAGCCAAAAACATTCAGTACTTC
once,TRBV7-2,.,TRBJ2-3,CASSSLPARGTQYF,TGTGCCAGCAGCAGTCTTCCGGCCAGGGGAACGCAGTATTTT
.,TRBV5-1,TRBD1,TRBJ2-2,CASSRGTEGSGELFF,TGCGCCAGCAGCAGGGGGACAGAAGGCTCCGGGGAGCTGTTTTTT
.,TRBV5-1,TRBD2,TRBJ2-5,CASSAGGLAYQETQYF,TGCGCCAGCAGCGCAGGCGGACTAGCGTACCAAGAGACCCAGTACTTC